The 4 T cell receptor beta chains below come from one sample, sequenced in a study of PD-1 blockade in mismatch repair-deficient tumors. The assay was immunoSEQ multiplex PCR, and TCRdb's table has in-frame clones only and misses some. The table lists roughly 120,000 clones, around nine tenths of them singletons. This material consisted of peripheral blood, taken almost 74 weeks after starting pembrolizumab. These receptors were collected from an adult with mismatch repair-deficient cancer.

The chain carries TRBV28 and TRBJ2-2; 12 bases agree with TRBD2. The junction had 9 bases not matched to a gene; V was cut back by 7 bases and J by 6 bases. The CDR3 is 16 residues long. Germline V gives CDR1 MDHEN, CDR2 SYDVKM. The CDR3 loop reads CASTSILAGGAGELFF. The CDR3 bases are TGTGCCAGCACCTCGATACTAGCGGGAGGTGCCGGGGAGCTGTTTTTT.

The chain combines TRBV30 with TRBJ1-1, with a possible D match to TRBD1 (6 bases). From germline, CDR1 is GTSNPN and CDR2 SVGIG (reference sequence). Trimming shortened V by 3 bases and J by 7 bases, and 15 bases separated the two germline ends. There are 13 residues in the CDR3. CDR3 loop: CAWRTQGDYEAFF. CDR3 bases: TGTGCCTGGAGAACACAGGGCGACTATGAAGCTTTCTTT.

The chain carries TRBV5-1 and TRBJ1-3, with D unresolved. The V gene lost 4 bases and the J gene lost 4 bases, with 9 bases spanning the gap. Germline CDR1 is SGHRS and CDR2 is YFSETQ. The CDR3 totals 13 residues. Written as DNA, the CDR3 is TGCGCCAGCAGCCAGGCTTCCGGAAACACCATATATTTT. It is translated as CASSQASGNTIYF.

The CDR3 bases are TGTGCCAGCAGCCCACAGGATGCTGCCGGGGGGAACACTGAAGCTTTCTTT. It encodes CASSPQDAAGGNTEAFF. The rearrangement joins TRBV28 to TRBJ1-1, with D perhaps TRBD1 (5 bases). The V and J ends lost 6 bases and 1 base respectively, with 21 bases between them. CDR1 is MDHEN, CDR2 SYDVKM, per germline. The CDR3 spans 17 residues.